This entry lists 14 T cell receptor beta chains sequenced from one sample in a study of T cell changes during pregnancy in multiple sclerosis. Clones were read by immunoSEQ multiplex PCR, and TCRdb kept only the in-frame ones, dropping some. Of roughly 100,000 clones detected, approximately 90% appear once; the ten largest clones hold under 0.8%. Sequencing used peripheral blood, obtained in the second trimester of pregnancy. These receptors came from a female donor in good health, enrolled as a control in a pregnancy study.

The rearrangement uses TRBV5-1 and TRBJ2-7; 9 nucleotides match TRBD1. The CDR3 length is 16 residues. The germline gives CDR1 SGHRS, CDR2 YFSETQ. V lost 4 bases to trimming and J lost 2 bases; unmatched junction nucleotides: 10. DNA for the CDR3: TGCGCCAGCAGCGATTGGGTCGGGACAGGGACCTACGAGCAGTACTTC. It codes for CASSDWVGTGTYEQYF.

With regard to this clone: A junction boundary mismatches the germline segment, possibly from a read error. The CDR3 nucleotides read TGTGCCAGCAGCTTAGGGATAGCGGGAGGGAGCAGAGATACGCAGTATTTT. It yields the protein CASSLGIAGGSRDTQYF. This chain connects TRBV13 to TRBJ2-3, with TRBD2 matching over 11 bases. The CDR3 extends over 17 amino acids. Germline V gene data show CDR1 as PRHDT and CDR2 as FYEKMQ (reference sequence).

The chain links TRBV15 to TRBJ1-6; 10 bases line up with TRBD1. The CDR3 length is 15 residues. V dropped 2 bases and J dropped 10; count of bases not matched to a gene: 5. CDR1 is LNHNV and CDR2 is YYDKDF in the germline V gene (reference sequence). The CDR3 sequence: CATSRPGTGVSPLHF. CDR3 sequence (DNA): TGTGCCACCAGCAGACCCGGGACAGGGGTATCACCCCTCCACTTT.

The genes are TRBV25-1 and TRBJ1-2, with TRBD1 matching 8 bases. V shed 3 bases and J 3 bases; nucleotides not matched to a gene: 6. The CDR3 runs 15 residues. Germline V gene sequence: CDR1 MGHDK, CDR2 SYGVNS. This CDR3 is CASSDLRTGYYGYTF. The CDR3 nucleotides read TGTGCCAGCAGTGATTTGAGGACAGGGTACTATGGCTACACCTTC.

In nucleotides, the CDR3 is TGTGCCAGCAGCCAAACGGGAAGGGCTCGCGAGCAGTACTTC. Protein sequence: CASSQTGRAREQYF. The rearrangement links TRBV14 to TRBJ2-7, with a weak D call TRBD2 (5 bases). Trimming cost V 2 bases and J 6 bases, with 14 bases left between them. Germline V CDR1 and CDR2: SGHDN, FVKESK. This CDR3 contains 14 residues.

The chain has TRBV28 and TRBJ2-5; 11 bases are a match to TRBD1. The junction had 10 bases not matched to a gene; V was cut back by 8 bases and J by 5 bases. Germline V lookup: CDR1 MDHEN, CDR2 SYDVKM. This CDR3 is built from 15 residues. The CDR3 region has the DNA TGTGCCAGCTTGGACAGGGGGCTCTATTTGGAGACCCAGTACTTC. It is translated as CASLDRGLYLETQYF.

CDR3 nucleotides: TGTGCCAGCAGGGGCCTTAGCTCTGGAAACACCATATATTTT. This gives the protein CASRGLSSGNTIYF. V gene TRBV2 combines with J gene TRBJ1-3, with D unresolved. The CDR3 loop spans 14 amino acids. Trimming left V 6 bases short and J 0 bases short, with 9 bases between. CDR1 and CDR2 from the germline V gene are SNHLY and FYNNEI.

The chain carries TRBV4-1 and TRBJ1-5, with TRBD1 identical over 9 bases. The V and J ends lost 0 bases and 4 bases, in that order; junction bases with no gene match: 1. In germline, CDR1 is MGHRA, CDR2 YSYEKL. There are 15 residues in the CDR3. This chain's CDR3 is CASSQEDRGNQPQHF. CDR3 in DNA: TGCGCCAGCAGCCAAGAGGACAGGGGAAATCAGCCCCAGCATTTT.

Concerning this clone itself: This sample includes further DNA sequences coding for the same CDR3. This chain links TRBV6-6 with TRBJ1-6, with D uncertain. V lost 2 bases, J lost 5 bases, and 7 bases lay in between. CDR3 length equals 14 residues. Per germline, CDR1 MNHNY and CDR2 SVGAGI (reference sequence). The CDR3 protein is CASSYGRDNSPLHF. Written as DNA, the CDR3 is TGTGCCAGCAGTTACGGGCGGGATAATTCACCCCTCCACTTT.

This CDR3 is CASSVRQGARGLNTEAFF. For the CDR3, the DNA is TGTGCCAGTAGTGTGAGACAGGGGGCGCGAGGTCTCAACACTGAAGCTTTCTTT. The chain employs TRBV19 and TRBJ1-1; 10 nucleotides match TRBD1. CDR1 LNHDA and CDR2 SQIVND come from the germline V gene (reference sequence). The trim removed 5 bases at V and 2 bases at J, leaving 14 bases unmatched. The CDR3 consists of 18 residues.

The rearrangement joins TRBV7-9 to TRBJ1-5, with D perhaps TRBD1 (6 bases). This CDR3 comprises 16 residues. Germline assignment: CDR1 SEHNR and CDR2 FQNEAQ (reference sequence). The V end was cut by 4 bases, the J end by 1 base, with 14 bases between. The DNA of the CDR3 is TGTGCCAGCAGCTCCAACAGGGTGAGAAGCAATCAGCCCCAGCATTTT. The encoded protein is CASSSNRVRSNQPQHF.

The chain uses TRBV9 and TRBJ2-1; D is unclear. The germline V and J ends were trimmed by 0 bases and 8 bases, with 6 bases remaining between them. Germline loops: CDR1 SGDLS, CDR2 YYNGEE. The CDR3 runs to 12 residues. The CDR3 sequence: CASSVVVDEQFF. The CDR3 nucleotides are TGTGCCAGCAGCGTAGTAGTAGATGAGCAGTTCTTC.

This rearrangement joins TRBV9 to TRBJ2-2; TRBD2 aligns across 10 bases. CDR1 is SGDLS, CDR2 YYNGEE, per germline. The V segment lost 0 bases and the J segment 5 bases; nucleotides outside the gene matches: 16. The CDR3 is 20 amino acids. CDR3 in DNA: TGTGCCAGCAGCGTAGATCGGTCTAGCGGGAGTCCCCAACGGACCGGGGAGCTGTTTTTT. Protein: CASSVDRSSGSPQRTGELFF.

This chain links TRBV30 with TRBJ1-5; TRBD1 matches 8 bases. The trim removed 3 bases at V and 6 bases at J, leaving 4 bases unmatched. Germline V gene data show CDR1 as GTSNPN and CDR2 as SVGIG (reference sequence). This CDR3 has 13 residues. CDR3 sequence reads: CAWSQGAAQPQHF. CDR3 in DNA: TGTGCCTGGAGCCAGGGGGCAGCTCAGCCCCAGCATTTT.